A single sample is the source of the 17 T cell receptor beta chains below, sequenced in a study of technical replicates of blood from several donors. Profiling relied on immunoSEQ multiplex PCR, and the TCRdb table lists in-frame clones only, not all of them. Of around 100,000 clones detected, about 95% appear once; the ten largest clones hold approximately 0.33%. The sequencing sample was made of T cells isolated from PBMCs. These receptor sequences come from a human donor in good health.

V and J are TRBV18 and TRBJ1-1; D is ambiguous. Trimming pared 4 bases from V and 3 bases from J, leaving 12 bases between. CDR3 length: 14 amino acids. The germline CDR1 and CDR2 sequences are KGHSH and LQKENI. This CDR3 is CASSLGSGYTEAFF. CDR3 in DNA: TGTGCCAGCTCACTCGGCTCCGGGTACACTGAAGCTTTCTTT.

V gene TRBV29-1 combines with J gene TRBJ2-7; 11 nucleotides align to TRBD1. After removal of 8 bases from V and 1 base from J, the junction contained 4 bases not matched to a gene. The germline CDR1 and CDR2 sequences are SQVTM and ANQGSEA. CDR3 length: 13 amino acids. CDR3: CSIGQGASYEQYF. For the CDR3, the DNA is TGCAGCATAGGACAGGGGGCTTCCTACGAGCAGTACTTC.

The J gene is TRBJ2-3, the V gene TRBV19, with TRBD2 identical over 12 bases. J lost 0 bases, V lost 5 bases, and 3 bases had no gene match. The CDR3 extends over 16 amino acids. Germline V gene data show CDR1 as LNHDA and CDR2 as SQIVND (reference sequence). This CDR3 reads CASSPGTSGSTDTQYF. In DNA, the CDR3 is TGTGCCAGTAGTCCCGGGACTAGCGGGAGCACAGATACGCAGTATTTT.

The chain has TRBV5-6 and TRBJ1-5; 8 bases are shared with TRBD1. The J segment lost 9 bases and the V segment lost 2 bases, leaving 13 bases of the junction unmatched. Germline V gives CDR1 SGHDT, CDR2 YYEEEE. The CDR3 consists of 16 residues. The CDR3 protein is CASSFLSGGGRSPQHF. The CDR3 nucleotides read TGTGCCAGCAGCTTCCTCTCAGGGGGCGGAAGGTCGCCCCAGCATTTT.

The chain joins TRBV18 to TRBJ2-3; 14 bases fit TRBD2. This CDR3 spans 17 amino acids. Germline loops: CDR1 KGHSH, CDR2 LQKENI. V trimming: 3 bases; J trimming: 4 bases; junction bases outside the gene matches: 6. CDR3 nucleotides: TGTGCCAGCTCACCCGGGACTAGCGGGAGTTTTGCAGATACGCAGTATTTT. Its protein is CASSPGTSGSFADTQYF.

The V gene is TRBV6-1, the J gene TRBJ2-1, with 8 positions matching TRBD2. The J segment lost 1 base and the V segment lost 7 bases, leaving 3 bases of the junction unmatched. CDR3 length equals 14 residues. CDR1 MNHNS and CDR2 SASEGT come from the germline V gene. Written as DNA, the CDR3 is TGTGCCAGCACCGGGAGGGGGTCCTACAATGAGCAGTTCTTC. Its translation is CASTGRGSYNEQFF.

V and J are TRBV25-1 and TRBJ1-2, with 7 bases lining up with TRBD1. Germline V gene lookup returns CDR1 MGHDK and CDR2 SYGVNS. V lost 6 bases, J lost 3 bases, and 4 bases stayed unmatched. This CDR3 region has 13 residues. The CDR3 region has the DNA TGTGCCAGCAGCCTTGACAGGGACTATGGCTACACCTTC. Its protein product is CASSLDRDYGYTF.

The CDR3 sequence: CASREINQVAQPQHF. CDR3 DNA: TGTGCCAGCAGGGAAATCAACCAGGTGGCTCAGCCCCAGCATTTT. This sequence joins TRBV6-1 and TRBJ1-5; D is uncertain. V lost 6 bases to trimming and J lost 6 bases, with 18 bases between them. CDR3 size: 15 residues. CDR1 is MNHNS and CDR2 is SASEGT in the germline V gene.

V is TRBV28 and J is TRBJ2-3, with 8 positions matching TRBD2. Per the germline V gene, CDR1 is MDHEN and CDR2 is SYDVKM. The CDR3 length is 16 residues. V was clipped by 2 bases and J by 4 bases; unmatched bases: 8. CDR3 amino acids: CASSLLWREVPDTQYF. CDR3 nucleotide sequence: TGTGCCAGCAGTTTACTCTGGCGGGAGGTCCCAGATACGCAGTATTTT.

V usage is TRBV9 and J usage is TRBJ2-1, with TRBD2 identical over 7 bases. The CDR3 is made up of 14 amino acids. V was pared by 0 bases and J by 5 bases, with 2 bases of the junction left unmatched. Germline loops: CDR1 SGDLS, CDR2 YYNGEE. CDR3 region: CASSVGLADNEQFF. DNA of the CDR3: TGTGCCAGCAGCGTAGGGCTAGCGGACAATGAGCAGTTCTTC.

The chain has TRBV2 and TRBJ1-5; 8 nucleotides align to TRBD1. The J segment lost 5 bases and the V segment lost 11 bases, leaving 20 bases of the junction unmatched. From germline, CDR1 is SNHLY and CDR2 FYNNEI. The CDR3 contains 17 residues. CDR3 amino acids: CACGGRAEDRGHQPQHF. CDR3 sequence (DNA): TGTGCCTGTGGGGGCCGGGCCGAAGACAGGGGACATCAGCCCCAGCATTTT.

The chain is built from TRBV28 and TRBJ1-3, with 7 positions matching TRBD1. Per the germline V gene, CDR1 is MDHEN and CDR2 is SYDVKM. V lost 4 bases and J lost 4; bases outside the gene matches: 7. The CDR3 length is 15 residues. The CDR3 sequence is CASSSHTGDGNTIYF. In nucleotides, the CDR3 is TGTGCCAGCAGTTCCCACACAGGGGACGGAAACACCATATATTTT.

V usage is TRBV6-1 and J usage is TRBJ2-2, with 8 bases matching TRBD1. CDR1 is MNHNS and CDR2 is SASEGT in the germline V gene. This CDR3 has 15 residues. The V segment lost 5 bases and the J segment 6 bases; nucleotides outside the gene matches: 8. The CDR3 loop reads CASSLAGGFAGELFF. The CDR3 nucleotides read TGTGCCAGCAGTCTAGCAGGGGGCTTTGCCGGGGAGCTGTTTTTT.

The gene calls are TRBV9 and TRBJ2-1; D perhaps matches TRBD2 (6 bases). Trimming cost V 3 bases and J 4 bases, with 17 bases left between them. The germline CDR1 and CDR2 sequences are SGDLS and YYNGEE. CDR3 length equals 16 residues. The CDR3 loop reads CASSALTRVGYNEQFF. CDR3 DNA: TGTGCCAGCAGCGCCCTGACTAGGGTCGGTTACAATGAGCAGTTCTTC.

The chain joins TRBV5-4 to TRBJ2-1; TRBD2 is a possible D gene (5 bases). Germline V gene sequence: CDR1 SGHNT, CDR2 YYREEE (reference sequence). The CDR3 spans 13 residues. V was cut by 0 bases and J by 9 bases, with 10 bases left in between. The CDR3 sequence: CASSLAASGEQFF. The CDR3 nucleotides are TGTGCCAGCAGCTTGGCCGCCAGCGGTGAGCAGTTCTTC.

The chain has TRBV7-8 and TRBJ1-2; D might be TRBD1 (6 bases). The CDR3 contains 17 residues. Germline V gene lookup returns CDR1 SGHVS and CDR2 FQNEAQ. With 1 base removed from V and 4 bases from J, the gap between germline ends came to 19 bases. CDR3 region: CASSLVRWEQGSYGYTF. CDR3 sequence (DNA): TGTGCCAGCAGCTTAGTACGGTGGGAGCAGGGGAGCTATGGCTACACCTTC.

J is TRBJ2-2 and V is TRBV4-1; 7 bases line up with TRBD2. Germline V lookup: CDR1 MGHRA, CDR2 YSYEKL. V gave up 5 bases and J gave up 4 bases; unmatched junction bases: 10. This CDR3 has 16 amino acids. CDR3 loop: CASSSSGTPGTGELFF. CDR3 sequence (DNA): TGCGCCAGCAGCTCGAGCGGGACCCCGGGCACCGGGGAGCTGTTTTTT.